What follows is one T cell receptor beta chain and its context. Antigen specificity is unknown. Each CDR3 protein gets one entry after TCRdb re-called the 5' RACE reads with MiXCR. Of roughly 490,000 distinct CDR3 sequences detected, roughly an eighth appear once; the ten largest clones hold 0.98%. This sample was taken from a study of identical twins. The CDR3 has 15 residues. With V trimmed by 6 bases and J by 4 bases, 9 bases remained unmatched. Germline CDR1 DFQATT, CDR2 SNEGSKA (reference sequence). Study-wide points: For out-of-frame alpha sequences shared by twins, low generation probability was in excess. The study drew conclusions from cross-sectional statistical analysis, not from following the same donors.

These records were also assigned to another study, of yellow fever vaccine responses in identical twins.

The rearrangement joins TRBV20-1 to TRBJ2-2; 9 bases match TRBD1. Sequencing input: CD4+ T cells sorted from blood. The source is a woman between 18 and 30 years old in good health. CDR3 nucleotides: TGCAGTGCGATCGACAGGGGGAGGATCACCGGGGAGCTGTTTTTT. Translating gives CSAIDRGRITGELFF.